This TCR beta chain was profiled in a study of blood T cells in healthy people across ages. Whole-study findings and limits: Donor CMV infection status was unknown, possibly confounding age-related changes in expanded clonotypes.

Remarks on this clonotype: The antigen remains undetermined.

Sample-barcoded 5' priming and a J-beta primer mix drove a second PCR of roughly 6 to 12 cycles. TCRdb re-called the 5' RACE reads through MiXCR, storing one row per CDR3 protein. The table lists 760,000 or so distinct CDR3 sequences, 20% to 30% of them singletons. This CDR3 has 14 amino acids. With 9 bases removed from V and 2 bases from J, the gap between germline ends came to 17 bases. Germline V gene sequence: CDR1 LNHDA, CDR2 SQIVND (reference sequence). These sequences were also reported in another study, on T cells of mothers and their children. That paper states: Relative to unrelated pairs, biologically related mother-child dyads exhibited marginally greater, non-significant overlap. At a sensitivity of approximately 100 clones per million clonotypes, no persistent microchimeric T cell clones appeared.

The sample consisted of blood. This receptor was identified in a boy between 10 and 17 years old in good health. The rearrangement joins TRBV19 to TRBJ2-7; either TRBD1 or TRBD2 may supply D (5 bases each). Written as DNA, the CDR3 is TGTGCCAGAACGAACATAAGGGGACCCTACGAGCAGTACTTC. Protein: CARTNIRGPYEQYF.